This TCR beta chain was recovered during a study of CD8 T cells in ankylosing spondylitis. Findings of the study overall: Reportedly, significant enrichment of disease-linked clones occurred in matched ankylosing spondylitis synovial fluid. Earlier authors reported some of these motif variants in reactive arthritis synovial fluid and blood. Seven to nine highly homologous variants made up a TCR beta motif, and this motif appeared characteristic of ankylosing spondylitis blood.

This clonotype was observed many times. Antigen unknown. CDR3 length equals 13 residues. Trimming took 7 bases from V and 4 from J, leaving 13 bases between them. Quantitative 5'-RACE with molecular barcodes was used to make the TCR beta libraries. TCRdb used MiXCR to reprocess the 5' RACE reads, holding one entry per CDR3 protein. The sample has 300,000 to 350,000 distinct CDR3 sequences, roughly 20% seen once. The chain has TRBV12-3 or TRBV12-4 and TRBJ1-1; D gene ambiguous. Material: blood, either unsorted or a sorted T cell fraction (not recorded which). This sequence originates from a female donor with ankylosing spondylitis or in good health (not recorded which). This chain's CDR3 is CASIGPAATEAFF. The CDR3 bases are TGTGCCAGCATCGGACCGGCAGCCACTGAAGCTTTCTTT.